These 29 T cell receptor beta chains came from one sample sequenced in a study of blood T cell repertoires in COVID-19. Assay used: immunoSEQ multiplex PCR; TCRdb lists only in-frame clones, some missing. The data show over 200,000 clones, about nine tenths seen once. Sequencing input: peripheral blood. Receptors originate from a man aged 35 to 55 who had recovered from COVID-19.

The rearrangement uses TRBV6-5 and TRBJ2-2; 10 bases agree with TRBD1. Looked up from germline, CDR1 is MNHEY and CDR2 is SVGAGI. CDR3 length equals 15 residues. Trimming took 7 bases from V and 6 from J; bases not matched to a gene: 8. CDR3 residues: CASTRQGAIAGELFF. CDR3 bases: TGTGCCAGCACCCGACAGGGGGCTATCGCCGGGGAGCTGTTTTTT.

J is TRBJ1-2 and V is TRBV19; 7 bases line up with TRBD1. Germline V gene data show CDR1 as LNHDA and CDR2 as SQIVND (reference sequence). The length of the CDR3 is 12 residues. The trim removed 4 bases at V and 8 bases at J, leaving 4 bases unmatched. The CDR3 spells CASSTRQGGYTF. DNA of the CDR3: TGTGCCAGTAGTACCAGACAGGGCGGCTACACCTTC.

As DNA, the CDR3 is TGTGCCAGCAGGTGGGGGGGATCCCAAAGAAAAGCCGGGGAGCTGTTTTTT. Protein: CASRWGGSQRKAGELFF. The rearrangement links TRBV2 to TRBJ2-2; 7 bases line up with TRBD2. CDR1 is SNHLY, CDR2 FYNNEI, per germline. The length of the CDR3 is 17 residues. Trimming took 6 bases from V and 6 from J; bases not matched to a gene: 16.

The J gene is TRBJ2-7, the V gene TRBV7-7; perhaps TRBD2 as D (6 bases). The CDR3 loop spans 13 amino acids. V was trimmed by 5 bases and J by 0 bases, leaving 8 bases between them. CDR1 is SSHAT, CDR2 FNYEAQ, per germline (reference sequence). The CDR3, as DNA: TGTGCCAGCAGCCCGGGACTCTCCTACGAGCAGTACTTC. Translation: CASSPGLSYEQYF. Combining the CDR3 with reference TRBV7-7 and TRBJ2-7 gives the whole variable domain GAGVSQSPRYKVTKRGQDVTLRCDPISSHATLYWYQQALGQGPEFLTYFNYEAQPDKSGLPSDRFSAERPEGSISTLTIQRTEQRDSAMYRCASSPGLSYEQYFGPGTRLTVT.

J is TRBJ1-3 and V is TRBV10-3, with 8 bases fitting TRBD1. V shed 3 bases and J 8 bases; nucleotides not matched to a gene: 0. Germline CDR1 is ENHRY and CDR2 is SYGVKD. This CDR3 is built from 12 residues. The CDR3 loop is CAISEQGDTIYF. The CDR3 DNA is TGTGCCATCAGTGAACAGGGGGACACCATATATTTT.

This chain joins TRBV7-2 and TRBJ1-2; D gene uncertain. Germline V gene sequence: CDR1 SGHTA, CDR2 FQGNSA. V lost 5 bases and J lost 0, with 7 bases in between. The CDR3 runs to 13 residues. The CDR3 region has the DNA TGTGCCAGCAGCCCGACACCTAACTATGGCTACACCTTC. It is translated as CASSPTPNYGYTF.

The chain has TRBV5-1 and TRBJ1-4, with TRBD1 as a possible D gene (5 bases). Trimming pared 5 bases from V and 4 bases from J, leaving 18 bases between. This CDR3 contains 16 residues. Germline lookup yields CDR1 SGHRS and CDR2 YFSETQ. The CDR3 loop reads CASRRQGRVGNEKLFF. The CDR3, as DNA: TGCGCCAGCAGGCGTCAGGGCAGGGTTGGTAATGAAAAACTGTTTTTT.

In this sample, this clone turned up once. This chain uses TRBV2 with TRBJ2-3; 9 bases map to TRBD1. Losses at the gene ends were 7 bases for V and 3 bases for J; bases not matched to a gene: 5. Germline CDR1 is SNHLY and CDR2 is FYNNEI. The length of the CDR3 is 14 residues. The CDR3 DNA follows: TGTGCCAGCAAGGACAGGGGCGTAACAGATACGCAGTATTTT. Protein: CASKDRGVTDTQYF. The full variable domain, completed using reference TRBV2 and TRBJ2-3, is EPEVTQTPSHQVTQMGQEVILRCVPISNHLYFYWYRQILGQKVEFLVSFYNNEISEKSEIFDDQFSVERPDGSNFTLKIRSTKLEDSAMYFCASKDRGVTDTQYFGPGTRLTVL.

The V gene is TRBV27, the J gene TRBJ1-5; maybe TRBD1 (5 bases). Trimming took off 3 bases at V and 4 bases at J, with 13 bases between the two ends. CDR3 size: 15 residues. From germline, CDR1 is MNHEY and CDR2 SMNVEV (reference sequence). Here the CDR3 DNA reads TGTGCCAGCAGTTTTCTCAGGGATAAGAATCAGCCCCAGCATTTT. This encodes CASSFLRDKNQPQHF.

J is TRBJ2-7 and V is TRBV9, with 14 positions matching TRBD2. Germline V gives CDR1 SGDLS, CDR2 YYNGEE. The CDR3 contains 17 residues. V lost 5 bases to trimming and J lost 7 bases; unmatched junction nucleotides: 14. The CDR3 loop reads CASSAKPTSGRVREQYF. DNA of the CDR3: TGTGCCAGCAGTGCTAAACCGACTAGCGGGAGGGTACGGGAGCAGTACTTC.

The chain is built from TRBV5-4 and TRBJ1-2; the D gene is possibly TRBD1 (6 bases). V dropped 4 bases and J dropped 4 bases, with 23 bases sitting between them. This CDR3 has 17 residues. The V gene's germline CDR1 is SGHNT and CDR2 YYREEE (reference sequence). This chain's CDR3 is CASSPDGSGGPVYGYTF. CDR3 nucleotide sequence: TGTGCCAGCAGCCCGGACGGGTCTGGGGGCCCCGTCTATGGCTACACCTTC.

This chain links TRBV6-4 with TRBJ2-2; D may be TRBD2 (6 bases). The germline gives CDR1 MRHNA, CDR2 SNTAGT. This CDR3 spans 14 amino acids. The germline V and J ends were trimmed by 6 bases and 4 bases, with 12 bases remaining between them. The CDR3 sequence is CASSPGLFTGELFF. CDR3 sequence (DNA): TGTGCCAGCAGCCCGGGACTTTTCACCGGGGAGCTGTTTTTT.

This clone was counted between two and nine times. The chain links TRBV5-1 to TRBJ2-2, with 14 bases identical to TRBD2. CDR3 length: 19 residues. Trimming at V came to 5 bases and at J to 0 bases, leaving 9 bases not matched to a gene. From germline, CDR1 is SGHRS and CDR2 YFSETQ. CDR3 sequence: CASSRTGTSGGANTGELFF. CDR3 nucleotides: TGCGCCAGCAGTCGTACCGGGACTAGCGGGGGCGCGAACACCGGGGAGCTGTTTTTT.

The rearrangement uses TRBV30 and TRBJ1-2; D unresolved. Germline-derived CDR1 and CDR2 are GTSNPN and SVGIG (reference sequence). V was pared by 1 base and J by 2 bases, with 11 bases between. The CDR3 sequence is 14 residues long. In DNA, the CDR3 is TGTGCCTGGAGTGGGGGAGTTGGGAACTATGGCTACACCTTC. This codes for CAWSGGVGNYGYTF.

This chain joins TRBV5-6 and TRBJ1-2; the D is unclear. Trimming removed 3 bases from V and 10 bases from J, with 10 bases in between. Germline CDR1 and CDR2: SGHDT and YYEEEE. This CDR3 has 11 amino acids. CDR3 loop: CASSWSRSYTF. The DNA for the CDR3 is TGTGCCAGCAGCTGGAGTCGGTCCTACACCTTC.

This clone showed up many times. The V and J genes are TRBV4-3 and TRBJ2-6; tentative D call: TRBD2 (5 bases). The V gene lost 4 bases and the J gene lost 0 bases, with 19 bases spanning the gap. Germline-derived CDR1 and CDR2 are LGHNA and YSLEER. The CDR3 is made up of 19 amino acids. DNA for the CDR3: TGCGCCAGCAGCCGTGCCATACTTGCTACTAGCTCTGGGGCCAACGTCCTGACTTTC. It translates to CASSRAILATSSGANVLTF.

The chain recombines TRBV29-1 with TRBJ2-1; D gene ambiguous. There are 14 residues in the CDR3. Germline CDR1 is SQVTM and CDR2 is ANQGSEA. V lost 5 bases to trimming and J lost 6 bases, with 17 bases between them. For the CDR3, the DNA is TGCAGCGTTTCCCAATACCCCAAAGCCAATGAGCAGTTCTTC. The encoded protein is CSVSQYPKANEQFF.

J is TRBJ2-1 and V is TRBV28; 9 bases are a match to TRBD1. This CDR3 has 16 residues. The germline CDR1 and CDR2 sequences are MDHEN and SYDVKM. Trimming cost V 5 bases and J 4 bases; bases outside gene matches: 9. The CDR3 here is CASSLTPGTGYNEQFF. CDR3 bases: TGTGCCAGCAGTCTGACCCCCGGGACAGGGTACAATGAGCAGTTCTTC.

The chain links TRBV6-4 to TRBJ2-3; D is ambiguous. Trimming removed 3 bases at V and 1 base at J, with 5 bases between. The CDR3 has 13 amino acids. The germline CDR1 and CDR2 sequences are MRHNA and SNTAGT. The CDR3 here is CASSESGTDTQYF. The CDR3 nucleotides read TGTGCCAGCAGTGAAAGCGGCACAGATACGCAGTATTTT.

This rearrangement joins TRBV6-1 to TRBJ2-1; TRBD2 matches 9 bases. CDR1 and CDR2 from the germline V gene are MNHNS and SASEGT. The V segment lost 4 bases and the J segment 6 bases; nucleotides outside the gene matches: 13. This CDR3 region has 17 residues. For the CDR3, the DNA is TGTGCCAGCAGTGCTACCGTACTAGCGGGCGTTCTCAATGAGCAGTTCTTC. Translation gives CASSATVLAGVLNEQFF.

The rearrangement uses TRBV9 and TRBJ2-2; 11 nucleotides line up with TRBD2. The CDR3 loop spans 17 amino acids. CDR1 SGDLS and CDR2 YYNGEE come from the germline V gene. V was pared by 1 base and J by 7 bases, with 9 bases of the junction left unmatched. CDR3 nucleotides: TGTGCCAGCAGCGTAAAGTCTAGCGGGGGGATATACGGGGAGCTGTTTTTT. This sequence encodes CASSVKSSGGIYGELFF. Combining the CDR3 with reference TRBV9 and TRBJ2-2 gives the whole variable domain DSGVTQTPKHLITATGQRVTLRCSPRSGDLSVYWYQQSLDQGLQFLIQYYNGEERAKGNILERFSAQQFPDLHSELNLSSLELGDSALYFCASSVKSSGGIYGELFFGEGSRLTVL.

The V call is TRBV7-2, the J call TRBJ2-5; unclear D gene. Germline assignment: CDR1 SGHTA and CDR2 FQGNSA. Trimming left V 4 bases short and J 5 bases short, with 8 bases between. CDR3 length: 12 amino acids. Here the CDR3 DNA reads TGTGCCAGCAGCTCCCCCGGTGAGACCCAGTACTTC. Encoded protein: CASSSPGETQYF.

The genes are TRBV7-9 and TRBJ2-2; the match to TRBD1 covers 9 bases. This CDR3 is built from 17 residues. V lost 1 base and J lost 4; bases outside the gene matches: 7. CDR1 is SEHNR and CDR2 is FQNEAQ in the germline V gene (reference sequence). CDR3: CASSLVGRTGATGELFF. The CDR3 coding sequence is TGTGCCAGCAGCTTAGTGGGAAGGACAGGGGCCACCGGGGAGCTGTTTTTT.

The V call is TRBV7-3, the J call TRBJ2-5; 9 bases agree with TRBD1. The germline gives CDR1 SGHTA, CDR2 FQGTGA. The CDR3 is 13 residues long. V lost 10 bases and J lost 5; bases outside the gene matches: 8. This chain's CDR3 is CATSQGAGETQYF. In DNA form, the CDR3 reads TGTGCCACCTCACAGGGGGCGGGGGAGACCCAGTACTTC.

The table lists this clone with a few counts. The chain joins TRBV23-1 to TRBJ1-3; no firm D call. TRBV23-1 is assigned to the ORF class and has an uncertain function. With 0 bases removed from V and 0 bases from J, the gap between germline ends came to 12 bases. This CDR3 has 17 amino acids. The CDR3, as DNA: TGCGCCAGCAGTCAATCGGGCAGCTTTGCCTCTGGAAACACCATATATTTT. As protein: CASSQSGSFASGNTIYF.

This chain uses TRBV7-2 with TRBJ1-3, with a possible D match to TRBD1 (5 bases). Trimming shortened V by 5 bases and J by 4 bases, and 15 bases separated the two germline ends. Germline V gives CDR1 SGHTA, CDR2 FQGNSA. The CDR3 extends over 15 amino acids. CDR3 bases: TGTGCCAGCAGCCCCCGGGGGAGTCACGGAAACACCATATATTTT. Translated: CASSPRGSHGNTIYF. Supplemented by reference TRBV7-2 and TRBJ1-3, the full variable domain reads GAGVSQSPSNKVTEKGKDVELRCDPISGHTALYWYRQSLGQGLEFLIYFQGNSAPDKSGLPSDRFSAERTGGSVSTLTIQRTQQEDSAVYLCASSPRGSHGNTIYFGEGSWLTVV.

The gene calls are TRBV7-2 and TRBJ2-3; tentatively, D is TRBD1 (6 bases). The CDR3 has 15 residues. V lost 4 bases, J lost 0 bases, and 11 bases lay in between. Germline CDR1 SGHTA, CDR2 FQGNSA. In DNA, the CDR3 is TGTGCCAGCAGCTCGTACAGGGCTAGCACAGATACGCAGTATTTT. It encodes CASSSYRASTDTQYF.

This clone was counted many times. This chain uses TRBV24-1 with TRBJ2-5, with 7 bases lining up with TRBD1. Germline-derived CDR1 and CDR2 are KGHDR and SFDVKD. The V and J ends lost 4 bases and 9 bases, in that order; junction bases with no gene match: 10. The CDR3 runs to 14 residues. CDR3 loop: CATSDSGQPTAQYF. CDR3 DNA: TGTGCCACCAGTGACTCGGGACAGCCAACAGCCCAGTACTTC.

The rearrangement joins TRBV6-2 or TRBV6-3 to TRBJ1-2; TRBD1 matches at 7 bases. Germline lookup yields CDR1 MNHEY and CDR2 SVGEGT. J gave up 4 bases and V 5 bases, and 7 bases lay outside the gene matches. The CDR3 runs 14 residues. CDR3 region: CASSTGEATYGYTF. The CDR3 DNA sequence: TGTGCCAGCAGTACAGGGGAGGCAACCTATGGCTACACCTTC.